The entry below describes one TCR beta chain. The sample is drawn from a study of STAT5B mutations in CD4+ large granular lymphocyte leukemia. The overall study: Healthy donors showed HLA-associated enrichment of the CDR3 'QG' motif.

Profiling relied on immunoSEQ multiplex PCR, and the TCRdb table lists in-frame clones only, not all of them. The table has approximately 30,000 clones, around 80% seen once; the top ten hold about 2.1%. The J segment lost 9 bases and the V segment lost 3 bases, leaving 4 bases of the junction unmatched. Germline CDR1 WSHSY, CDR2 SAAADI. The CDR3 runs 14 residues. Sequencing was done on a sample of CD4+ T cells from blood buffy coats. The receptor was derived from a human donor in good health. This sequence joins TRBV10-2 and TRBJ2-1; 11 bases line up with TRBD2. The CDR3 sequence is CASSDLAGGGEQFF. CDR3 nucleotides: TGCGCCAGCAGTGACCTAGCGGGAGGCGGTGAGCAGTTCTTC.